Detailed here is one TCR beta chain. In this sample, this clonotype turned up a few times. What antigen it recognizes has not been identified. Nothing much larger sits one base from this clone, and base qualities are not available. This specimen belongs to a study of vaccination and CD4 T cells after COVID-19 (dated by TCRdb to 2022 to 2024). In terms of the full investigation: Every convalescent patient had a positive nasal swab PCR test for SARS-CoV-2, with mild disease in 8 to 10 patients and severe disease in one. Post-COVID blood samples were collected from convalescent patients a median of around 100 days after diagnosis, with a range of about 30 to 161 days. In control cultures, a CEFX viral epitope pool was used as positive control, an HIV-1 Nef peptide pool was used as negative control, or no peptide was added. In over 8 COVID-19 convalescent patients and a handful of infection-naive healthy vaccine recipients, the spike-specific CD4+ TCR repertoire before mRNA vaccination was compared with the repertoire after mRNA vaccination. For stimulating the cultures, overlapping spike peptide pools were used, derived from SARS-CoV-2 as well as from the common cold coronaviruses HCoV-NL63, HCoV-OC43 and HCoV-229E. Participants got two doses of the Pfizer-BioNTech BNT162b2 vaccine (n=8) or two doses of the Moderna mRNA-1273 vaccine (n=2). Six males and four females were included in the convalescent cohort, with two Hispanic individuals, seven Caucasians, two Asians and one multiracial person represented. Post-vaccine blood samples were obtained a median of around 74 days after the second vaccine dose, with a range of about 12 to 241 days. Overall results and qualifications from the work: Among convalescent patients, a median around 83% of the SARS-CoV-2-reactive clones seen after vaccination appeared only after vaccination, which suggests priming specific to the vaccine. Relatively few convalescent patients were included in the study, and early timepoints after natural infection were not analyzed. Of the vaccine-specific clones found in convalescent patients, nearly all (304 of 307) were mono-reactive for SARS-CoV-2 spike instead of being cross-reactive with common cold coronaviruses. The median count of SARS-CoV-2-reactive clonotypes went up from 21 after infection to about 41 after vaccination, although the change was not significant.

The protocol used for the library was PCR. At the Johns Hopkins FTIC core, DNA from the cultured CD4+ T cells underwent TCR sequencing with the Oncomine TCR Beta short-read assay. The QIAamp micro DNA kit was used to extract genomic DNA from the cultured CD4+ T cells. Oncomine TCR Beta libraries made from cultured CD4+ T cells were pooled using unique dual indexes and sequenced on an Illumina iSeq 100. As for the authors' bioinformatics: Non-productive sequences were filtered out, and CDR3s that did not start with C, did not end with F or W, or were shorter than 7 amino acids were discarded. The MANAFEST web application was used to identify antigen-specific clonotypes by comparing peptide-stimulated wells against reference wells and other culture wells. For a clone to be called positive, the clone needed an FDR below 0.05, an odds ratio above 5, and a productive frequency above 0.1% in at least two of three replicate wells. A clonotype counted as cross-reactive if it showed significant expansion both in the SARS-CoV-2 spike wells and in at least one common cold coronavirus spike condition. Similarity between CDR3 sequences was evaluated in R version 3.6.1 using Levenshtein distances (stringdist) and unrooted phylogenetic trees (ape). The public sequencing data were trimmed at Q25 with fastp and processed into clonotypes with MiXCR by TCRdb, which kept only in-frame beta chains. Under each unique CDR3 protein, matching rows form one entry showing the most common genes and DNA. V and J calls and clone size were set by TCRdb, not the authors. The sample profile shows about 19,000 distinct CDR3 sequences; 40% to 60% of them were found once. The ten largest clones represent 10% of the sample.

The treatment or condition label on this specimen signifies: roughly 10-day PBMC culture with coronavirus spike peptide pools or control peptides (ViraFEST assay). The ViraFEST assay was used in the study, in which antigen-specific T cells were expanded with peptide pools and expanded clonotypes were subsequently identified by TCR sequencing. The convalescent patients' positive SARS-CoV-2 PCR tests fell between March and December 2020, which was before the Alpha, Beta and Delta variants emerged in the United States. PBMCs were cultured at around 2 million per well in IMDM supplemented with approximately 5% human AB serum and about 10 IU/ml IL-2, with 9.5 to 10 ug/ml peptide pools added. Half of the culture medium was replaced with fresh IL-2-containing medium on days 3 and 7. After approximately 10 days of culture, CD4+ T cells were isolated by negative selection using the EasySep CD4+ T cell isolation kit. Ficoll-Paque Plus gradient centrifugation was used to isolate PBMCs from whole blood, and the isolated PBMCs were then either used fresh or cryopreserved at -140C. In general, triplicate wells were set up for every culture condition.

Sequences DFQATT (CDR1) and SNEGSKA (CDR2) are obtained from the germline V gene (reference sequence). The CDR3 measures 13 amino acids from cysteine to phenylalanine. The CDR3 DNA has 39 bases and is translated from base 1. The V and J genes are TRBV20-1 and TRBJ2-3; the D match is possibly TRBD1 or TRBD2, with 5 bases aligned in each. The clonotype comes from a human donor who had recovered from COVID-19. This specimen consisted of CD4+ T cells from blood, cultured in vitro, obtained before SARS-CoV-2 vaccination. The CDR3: CRGVAPLTDTQYF. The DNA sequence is TGCAGGGGGGTAGCCCCCCTTACAGATACGCAGTATTTT.